A selection of T cell receptor beta chains follows, all from one sample in a study of response to subunit inactivated influenza vaccine. Each CDR3 protein gets one entry after TCRdb re-called the RT-PCR reads with MiXCR. The sample contains about 480,000 distinct CDR3 sequences, 25% of which appear only once. The sequenced sample was CD4+ T cells sorted from PBMCs, obtained 5 days after vaccination. These TCRs come from a man aged 45-60 years who received an inactivated influenza vaccine. The CDR3 runs from the conserved cysteine through the conserved F or W. Fields, in order: J gene, D gene, V gene, clone size, CDR3 DNA, CDR3 protein. The D gene is left open where the match is weak. Part of the rows lack a size; the others show once, few, many or a class for expanded clones.

TRBJ2-1	.	TRBV9	many	TGTGCCAGCAGCTCTGGCACTAGCATCTACAATGAGCAGTTCTTC	CASSSGTSIYNEQFF
TRBJ2-7	TRBD1	TRBV6-1	.	TGTGCCAGCAGGGGACAGGGGGCCAGTTACGAGCAGTACTTC	CASRGQGASYEQYF
TRBJ1-4	TRBD1	TRBV7-9	few	TGTGCCAGCAGCGAACGGACAGGCTGGAATGAAAAACTGTTTTTT	CASSERTGWNEKLFF
TRBJ2-1	TRBD2	TRBV20-1	.	TGCAGTGCTAGAGCGGCTAGCGGGAGCAATGAGCAGTTCTTC	CSARAASGSNEQFF
TRBJ2-3	.	TRBV2	few	TGTGCCACGAGGAGGACTCTTCGCACAGATACGCAGTATTTT	CATRRTLRTDTQYF
TRBJ2-2	.	TRBV9	.	TGTGCCAGCAGCGTAGGGGACTCCGTACCCGGGGAGCTGTTTTTT	CASSVGDSVPGELFF
TRBJ2-2	.	TRBV7-9	few	TGTGCCAGCAGCTGGGCACGGGTCGGGCCCGGGGAGCTGTTTTTT	CASSWARVGPGELFF
TRBJ1-3	.	TRBV29-1	few	TGCAGCGTCGCCTTAGGACAGAACTCTGGAAACACCATATATTTT	CSVALGQNSGNTIYF
TRBJ2-1	.	TRBV18	few	TGTGCCAGCTCACCGGACAGATCGTACAATGAGCAGTTCTTC	CASSPDRSYNEQFF
TRBJ1-1	.	TRBV20-1	few	TGCAGTGCCCCGTCCCCCTCTGAAGCTTTCTTT	CSAPSPSEAFF
TRBJ2-3	.	TRBV29-1	.	TGCAGCGTTGAAGATGCGGCGGGCCGGGGCACAGATACGCAGTATTTT	CSVEDAAGRGTDTQYF
TRBJ2-4	.	TRBV5-4	few	TGTGCCAGCAGCTCCGACACCCGAGGGACCATTCAGTACTTC	CASSSDTRGTIQYF
TRBJ1-3	.	TRBV6-5	.	TGTGCCAGCAGTTACTTCGGGACACTGGGGGACTCTGGAAACACCATATATTTT	CASSYFGTLGDSGNTIYF
TRBJ1-1	TRBD1	TRBV5-1	.	TGCGCCAGCAGCTTACAGGGGGCGCCGACTGAAGCTTTCTTT	CASSLQGAPTEAFF
TRBJ1-1	TRBD1	TRBV6-4	few	TGTGCCAGCAGAGGACAGGGGGGAAGCACTGAAGCTTTCTTT	CASRGQGGSTEAFF
TRBJ2-3	.	TRBV5-1	.	TGCGCCAGCAGCTTAATGGGGCCCGCGGATACGCAGTATTTT	CASSLMGPADTQYF
TRBJ2-2	.	TRBV10-1	.	TGCGCCAGCAGTGATAGACAGCCATCTCGCGGGGAGCTGTTTTTT	CASSDRQPSRGELFF
TRBJ2-1	.	TRBV20-1	.	TGCAGTGCCACCAAACCCCCTAACAATGAGCAGTTCTTC	CSATKPPNNEQFF
TRBJ2-2	.	TRBV7-8	.	TGTGCCAGCAGCTTATATGGTACGGGGTCCGGGGAGCTGTTTTTT	CASSLYGTGSGELFF
TRBJ2-7	.	TRBV6-2/TRBV6-3	few	TGTGCCAGCGCGGGGGGGGACAGGCTGGAGCAGTACTTC	CASAGGDRLEQYF
TRBJ2-5	TRBD2	TRBV20-1	few	TGCAGTGCTTTACTAGCGCCAGGGACCCAGTACTTC	CSALLAPGTQYF
TRBJ2-3	TRBD2	TRBV5-1	.	TGCGCCAGCAGCTTGGCAGCGGGAGGTCGGGCAGATACGCAGTATTTT	CASSLAAGGRADTQYF
TRBJ1-1	TRBD1	TRBV15	many	TGTGCCACCAGCAGGGACAGGGGGGGAGCTTTCTTT	CATSRDRGGAFF